The following is a TCR beta chain sequence with its context. Assay used: immunoSEQ multiplex PCR; TCRdb lists only in-frame clones, some missing. This sample has fewer than 50,000 clones, with around 94% found just once. This sample is part of a study of control samples from healthy donors and cancer patients. The sequence derives from a man aged 25-40 years with colorectal cancer. Sequences were obtained from PBMCs.

CDR3 region: CASSLIPPGTDLEAFF. CDR3 bases: TGTGCCAGCAGCTTAATTCCCCCCGGGACAGACCTTGAAGCTTTCTTT. The V and J genes are TRBV7-6 and TRBJ1-1; TRBD1 matches 7 bases. CDR1 SGHVS and CDR2 FNYEAQ come from the germline V gene. The J segment lost 7 bases and the V segment lost 2 bases, leaving 13 bases of the junction unmatched. The CDR3 length is 16 residues.